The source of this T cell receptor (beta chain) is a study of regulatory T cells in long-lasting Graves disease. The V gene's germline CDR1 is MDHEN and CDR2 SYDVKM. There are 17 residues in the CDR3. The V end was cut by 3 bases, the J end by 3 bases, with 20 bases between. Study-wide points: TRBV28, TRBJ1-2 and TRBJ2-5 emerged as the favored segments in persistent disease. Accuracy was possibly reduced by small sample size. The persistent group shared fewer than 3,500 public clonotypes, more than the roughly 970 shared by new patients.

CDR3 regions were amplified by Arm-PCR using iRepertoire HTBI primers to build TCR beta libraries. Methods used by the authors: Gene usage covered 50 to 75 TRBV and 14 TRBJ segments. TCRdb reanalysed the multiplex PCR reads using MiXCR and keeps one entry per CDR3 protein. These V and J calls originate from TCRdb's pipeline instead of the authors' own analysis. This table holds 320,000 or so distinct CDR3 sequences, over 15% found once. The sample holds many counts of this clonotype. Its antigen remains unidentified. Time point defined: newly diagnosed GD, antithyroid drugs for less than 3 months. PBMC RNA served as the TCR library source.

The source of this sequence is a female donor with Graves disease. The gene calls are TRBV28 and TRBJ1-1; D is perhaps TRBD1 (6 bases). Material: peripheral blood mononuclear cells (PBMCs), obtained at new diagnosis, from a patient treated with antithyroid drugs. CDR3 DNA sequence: TGTGCCAGCAGTTTGGGGGCTCCGGGACATCGGGACACTGAAGCTTTCTTT. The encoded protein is CASSLGAPGHRDTEAFF.